Listed here are 16 T cell receptor beta chains from one sample, sequenced in a study of cytomegalovirus exposure and HLA in healthy donors. The PCR used 60 Vbeta and 13 Jbeta primers. The table came from immunoSEQ multiplex PCR; TCRdb's copy has only in-frame clones and leaves some out. The top ten hold more than 2.5% of the sample, which has 130,000 or so clones, 75% seen once. Source material: PBMCs. The receptor set was obtained from a man aged 40-49 years in good health and CMV-seronegative.

This clone was found a few times. V usage is TRBV29-1 and J usage is TRBJ1-2; no definite D call. The V gene's germline CDR1 is SQVTM and CDR2 ANQGSEA. The CDR3 has 11 amino acids. Trimming shortened V by 4 bases and J by 2 bases, and 5 bases separated the two germline ends. CDR3 residues: CSVAGNYGYTF. The DNA for the CDR3 is TGCAGCGTTGCGGGGAACTATGGCTACACCTTC.

This clone has just a few counts. In DNA form, the CDR3 reads TGCGCCAGCAGCGGAGGGATGGTAGGCGAAAAACTGTTTTTT. It yields the protein CASSGGMVGEKLFF. The genes are TRBV5-1 and TRBJ1-4; no reliable D call. V was pared by 4 bases and J by 8 bases, with 15 bases between. The CDR3 is 14 amino acids. CDR1 SGHRS and CDR2 YFSETQ come from the germline V gene.

The V and J genes are TRBV5-1 and TRBJ1-2, with D unclear. V was trimmed by 4 bases and J by 8 bases, leaving 18 bases between them. This CDR3 region has 14 residues. Germline V gene data show CDR1 as SGHRS and CDR2 as YFSETQ. CDR3 amino acids: CASSPTGGDRGYTF. Written as DNA, the CDR3 is TGCGCCAGCAGCCCCACGGGCGGGGATAGAGGCTACACCTTC.

The V and J genes are TRBV28 and TRBJ1-1; weak D call: TRBD1 (6 bases). The CDR3 has 17 residues. The germline gives CDR1 MDHEN, CDR2 SYDVKM. V gave up 5 bases and J gave up 0 bases, with 19 bases separating them. This CDR3 reads CASSTAGGGILNTEAFF. The CDR3 DNA sequence: TGTGCCAGCAGTACCGCCGGCGGGGGCATATTGAACACTGAAGCTTTCTTT.

The rearrangement uses TRBV28 and TRBJ1-4, with D hard to call. Trimming shortened V by 5 bases and J by 6 bases, and 10 bases separated the two germline ends. Germline CDR1 is MDHEN and CDR2 is SYDVKM. This CDR3 contains 13 residues. The CDR3 is CASSPAADEKLFF. DNA for the CDR3: TGTGCCAGCAGTCCAGCGGCAGATGAAAAACTGTTTTTT.

The J gene is TRBJ2-2, the V gene TRBV29-1; 15 bases are shared with TRBD2. Germline CDR1 reads SQVTM; CDR2 reads ANQGSEA. This CDR3 comprises 16 residues. Unmatched junction bases numbered 7, after V lost 7 bases and J lost 4 bases. CDR3 coding DNA: TGCAGCGCTAGGACTAGCGGGGGGGGCTCCACCGGGGAGCTGTTTTTT. Translating gives CSARTSGGGSTGELFF.

As DNA, the CDR3 is TGTGCCAGCTCAGCTATTGGGGCTGGAGGCTACACCTTC. Amino acids: CASSAIGAGGYTF. The V and J genes are TRBV18 and TRBJ1-2; tentatively, D is TRBD1 (5 bases). Germline values: CDR1 KGHSH, CDR2 LQKENI. This CDR3 spans 13 amino acids. V lost 5 bases, J lost 8 bases, and 15 bases lay in between.

This chain links TRBV9 with TRBJ1-3; no definite D call. Germline-derived CDR1 and CDR2 are SGDLS and YYNGEE. V lost 2 bases and J 6 bases, leaving 9 bases between the germline ends. The CDR3 is made up of 13 amino acids. CDR3 sequence reads: CASSVDWSNTIYF. CDR3 DNA sequence: TGTGCCAGCAGCGTTGACTGGTCAAACACCATATATTTT. Full variable domain (missing parts from reference TRBV9 and TRBJ1-3): DSGVTQTPKHLITATGQRVTLRCSPRSGDLSVYWYQQSLDQGLQFLIQYYNGEERAKGNILERFSAQQFPDLHSELNLSSLELGDSALYFCASSVDWSNTIYFGEGSWLTVV.

The rearrangement uses TRBV5-1 and TRBJ2-7; TRBD1 aligns across 8 bases. Germline V lookup: CDR1 SGHRS, CDR2 YFSETQ. The CDR3 length is 14 residues. Trimming took 1 base from V and 5 from J; bases not matched to a gene: 5. The CDR3 nucleotides read TGCGCCAGCAGCTTGCAGGGGGCGCATAACGAGCAGTACTTC. Its translation: CASSLQGAHNEQYF.

The chain recombines TRBV7-6 with TRBJ2-1, with 9 bases identical to TRBD1. Germline V gives CDR1 SGHVS, CDR2 FNYEAQ. V was pared by 0 bases and J by 4 bases, with 7 bases of the junction left unmatched. The CDR3 has 17 amino acids. For the CDR3, the DNA is TGTGCCAGCAGCTTAGCGGCACAGGGGGCATCGTACAATGAGCAGTTCTTC. Translated: CASSLAAQGASYNEQFF.

The chain has TRBV28 and TRBJ1-4, with D maybe TRBD1 (6 bases). The CDR3 contains 14 residues. V dropped 3 bases and J dropped 5 bases, with 10 bases sitting between them. The germline V gene encodes CDR1 MDHEN and CDR2 SYDVKM. Here the CDR3 reads CASSLYRANEKLFF. CDR3 coding DNA: TGTGCCAGCAGTTTGTACAGGGCCAATGAAAAACTGTTTTTT.

This sequence joins TRBV20-1 and TRBJ2-7; TRBD2 agrees at 7 bases. This CDR3 region has 11 residues. The germline gives CDR1 DFQATT, CDR2 SNEGSKA (reference sequence). V lost 2 bases, J lost 6 bases, and 1 base stayed unmatched. CDR3 amino acids: CSARSGGEQYF. The CDR3 bases are TGCAGTGCTAGATCGGGGGGCGAGCAGTACTTC.

This chain connects TRBV19 to TRBJ2-7; D uncertain. Trimming cost V 0 bases and J 2 bases, with 5 bases left between them. This CDR3 region has 13 residues. Germline lookup yields CDR1 LNHDA and CDR2 SQIVND (reference sequence). The DNA for the CDR3 is TGTGCCAGTAGTATAGACTCAGCCTACGAGCAGTACTTC. It encodes CASSIDSAYEQYF.

The table lists this clone with a few counts. This chain connects TRBV5-6 to TRBJ2-7, with D uncertain. The CDR3 is 12 amino acids. The germline V gene has CDR1 SGHDT and CDR2 YYEEEE. The V and J ends lost 0 bases and 5 bases respectively, with 6 bases between them. The DNA of the CDR3 is TGTGCCAGCAGCTTGGGGCCGAACGAGCAGTACTTC. It encodes CASSLGPNEQYF.

The chain recombines TRBV6-5 with TRBJ1-2; D is perhaps TRBD1 (5 bases). With 6 bases removed from V and 4 bases from J, the gap between germline ends came to 15 bases. This CDR3 spans 14 amino acids. Germline lookup yields CDR1 MNHEY and CDR2 SVGAGI. CDR3: CASRRPGTGYGYTF. The DNA of the CDR3 is TGTGCCAGCAGGCGCCCAGGGACTGGCTATGGCTACACCTTC.

This sequence joins TRBV5-6 and TRBJ1-5, with D hard to call. The CDR3 covers 16 residues. Trimming removed 4 bases from V and 0 bases from J, with 14 bases in between. Looked up from germline, CDR1 is SGHDT and CDR2 is YYEEEE. The CDR3 sequence is CASSARVEYSNQPQHF. In nucleotides, the CDR3 is TGTGCCAGCAGCGCCCGCGTGGAGTATAGCAATCAGCCCCAGCATTTT.